These T cell receptor beta chains were read from a single sample in a study of T cell repertoires in cytomegalovirus infection. These receptors have no identified antigens. TCRdb reprocessed the reads via MiXCR and lists one record per CDR3 protein. The sample carries approximately 120,000 distinct CDR3 sequences, roughly 30% recorded once. Sample: CD8+ T cells from cultured PBMCs, taken from culture after CMV antigen stimulation. The receptor set was obtained from a human donor in good health (CMV status not recorded). Some clones in this sample may be carry-over from other donors' samples. CDR3s include the opening cysteine and the closing phenylalanine or tryptophan. The D gene is left open where the match is weak. Not every row has a clone size; where given, it reads once, few, many or a size class.

V gene	D gene	clone size	J gene	CDR3 protein	CDR3 DNA
TRBV6-2/TRBV6-3	.	.	TRBJ2-4	CASSSWTDGWDIQYF	TGTGCCAGCAGTTCCTGGACTGACGGTTGGGACATTCAGTACTTC
TRBV7-8	TRBD1	few	TRBJ1-2	CASSLEFGDRGGYTF	TGTGCCAGCAGCTTAGAATTCGGGGACAGGGGAGGCTACACCTTC
TRBV4-1	.	.	TRBJ1-4	CASSQELAREKLFF	TGCGCCAGCAGCCAAGAGCTCGCGCGGGAAAAACTGTTTTTT
TRBV6-6	TRBD1	.	TRBJ1-5	CASNWDRSNQPQHF	TGTGCCAGCAACTGGGACAGGAGCAATCAGCCCCAGCATTTT
TRBV28	.	.	TRBJ1-2	CASSLGGGPNYGYTF	TGTGCCAGCAGTTTGGGGGGGGGGCCTAACTATGGCTACACCTTC
TRBV4-1	.	.	TRBJ2-1	CASSQEQGYNEQFF	TGCGCCAGCAGCCAAGAACAGGGATACAATGAGCAGTTCTTC
TRBV28	TRBD2	.	TRBJ2-7	CASSPGRLAGGLEQYF	TGTGCCAGCAGCCCCGGCCGACTAGCGGGGGGGCTCGAGCAGTACTTC
TRBV4-1	.	many	TRBJ2-7	CASSYAAAGTYEQYF	TGCGCCAGCAGCTATGCCGCGGCAGGTACCTACGAGCAGTACTTC
TRBV6-2/TRBV6-3	TRBD2	few	TRBJ2-1	CASSVPGTSGGPYNEQFF	TGTGCCAGCAGTGTGCCCGGGACTAGCGGGGGACCCTACAATGAGCAGTTCTTC
TRBV5-4	.	few	TRBJ2-6	CASSLGEYSTGANVLTF	TGTGCCAGCAGCTTGGGAGAATACAGTACCGGGGCCAACGTCCTGACTTTC
TRBV7-3	TRBD2	many	TRBJ2-3	CASSLMTPGTSGGPTDTQYF	TGTGCCAGCAGCTTAATGACTCCCGGGACTAGCGGGGGGCCCACAGATACGCAGTATTTT
TRBV10-3	.	.	TRBJ2-7	CAISEAAVRPYEQYF	TGTGCCATCAGTGAGGCGGCAGTTCGACCCTACGAGCAGTACTTC
TRBV19	TRBD1	.	TRBJ2-1	CASSISRGRNNEQFF	TGTGCCAGTAGTATTAGCAGGGGGCGTAACAATGAGCAGTTCTTC
TRBV7-8	.	few	TRBJ1-2	CASSFFGAESYNYGYTF	TGTGCCAGCAGCTTTTTTGGTGCAGAATCTTATAACTATGGCTACACCTTC
TRBV15	TRBD2	few	TRBJ2-5	CATSLRDPSGGYQETQYF	TGTGCCACCAGCCTCCGAGATCCCAGCGGGGGGTACCAAGAGACCCAGTACTTC
TRBV7-6	TRBD1	.	TRBJ2-6	CASSLAQGTGGSGANVLTF	TGTGCCAGCAGCTTAGCGCAGGGGACAGGGGGCTCCGGGGCCAACGTCCTGACTTTC
TRBV19	TRBD1	many	TRBJ1-1	CATRQGIAEAFF	TGTGCCACCAGACAGGGGATCGCTGAAGCTTTCTTT
TRBV6-4	TRBD2	.	TRBJ2-2	CASSLAGNTGELFF	TGTGCCAGTTCACTAGCGGGGAACACCGGGGAGCTGTTTTTT
TRBV7-9	.	.	TRBJ1-4	CASSWSGGDEKLFF	TGTGCCAGCAGCTGGAGTGGAGGAGACGAAAAACTGTTTTTT
TRBV7-3	TRBD1	few	TRBJ1-1	CASDRENEAFF	TGTGCCAGCGACAGGGAAAATGAAGCTTTCTTT
TRBV7-6	.	many	TRBJ1-3	CASSEGPRQEAAGNTIYF	TGTGCCAGCAGCGAAGGCCCACGGCAGGAAGCTGCAGGAAACACCATATATTTT
TRBV7-9	.	many	TRBJ1-6	CASSLEQHSPLHF	TGTGCCAGCAGCTTAGAACAGCATTCACCCCTCCACTTT
TRBV19	.	few	TRBJ2-3	CASSQTNTDTQYF	TGTGCCAGTAGCCAGACTAACACAGATACGCAGTATTTT
TRBV15	TRBD2	.	TRBJ2-2	CATSEGTSTAGELFF	TGTGCCACCAGCGAGGGGACTAGCACGGCCGGGGAGCTGTTTTTT
TRBV3-1	.	.	TRBJ2-5	CASSQDYSGIQETQYF	TGTGCCAGCAGCCAAGATTATTCGGGGATTCAAGAGACCCAGTACTTC
TRBV28	.	many	TRBJ2-2	CASSPMIGTGELFF	TGTGCCAGCAGTCCGATGATTGGCACCGGGGAGCTGTTTTTT
TRBV7-6	.	few	TRBJ2-5	CASSLTVLETQYF	TGTGCCAGCAGCTTAACGGTTTTGGAGACCCAGTACTTC
TRBV11-3	.	many	TRBJ1-1	CASSQTGLNTEAFF	TGTGCCAGCAGCCAAACGGGGCTGAACACTGAAGCTTTCTTT
TRBV7-2	.	.	TRBJ1-5	CASSLGQVDQPQHF	TGTGCCAGCAGCTTAGGACAGGTTGACCAGCCCCAGCATTTT
TRBV20-1	TRBD2	.	TRBJ2-5	CSAIRTSGGGGPQGTQYF	TGCAGTGCTATAAGGACTAGCGGGGGGGGAGGTCCCCAGGGGACCCAGTACTTC
TRBV6-5	TRBD2	few	TRBJ2-1	CASLAGGSYNEQFF	TGTGCCAGCTTAGCGGGGGGTTCCTACAATGAGCAGTTCTTC
TRBV2	.	few	TRBJ2-7	CASRGTGPYEQYF	TGTGCCAGCAGGGGGACCGGACCCTACGAGCAGTACTTC
TRBV6-6	.	few	TRBJ2-1	CASSYSGDNEQFF	TGTGCCAGCAGTTACTCGGGGGACAATGAGCAGTTCTTC
TRBV4-1	.	.	TRBJ2-2	CASSQGVTGELFF	TGCGCCAGCAGCCAAGGGGTCACCGGGGAGCTGTTTTTT
TRBV7-9	TRBD2	.	TRBJ2-1	CASSFGFWLAGGQTNEQFF	TGTGCCAGCAGCTTTGGGTTCTGGCTAGCGGGGGGGCAAACGAATGAGCAGTTCTTC
TRBV5-1	.	many	TRBJ2-5	CASSLFTGRETQYF	TGCGCCAGCAGCTTGTTTACGGGGAGAGAGACCCAGTACTTC
TRBV12-5	.	few	TRBJ2-7	CASGLNSYEQYF	TGTGCTAGTGGTTTAAACAGCTACGAGCAGTACTTC
TRBV9	.	few	TRBJ2-1	CASSVGGTSYNEQFF	TGTGCCAGCAGCGTAGGTGGGACCTCCTACAATGAGCAGTTCTTC
TRBV7-3	.	many	TRBJ1-6	CASSELGGANSPLHF	TGTGCCAGCAGCGAACTCGGAGGGGCGAATTCACCCCTCCACTTT
TRBV27	.	many	TRBJ1-5	CASSIGRNQPQHF	TGTGCCAGCAGTATAGGCCGGAATCAGCCCCAGCATTTT
TRBV4-1	.	.	TRBJ1-1	CASSQVRGEAFF	TGCGCCAGCAGCCAAGTCCGGGGTGAAGCTTTCTTT
TRBV24-1	.	few	TRBJ2-1	CATSDLRSGQGNEQFF	TGTGCCACCAGTGATTTGAGGAGCGGGCAAGGCAATGAGCAGTTCTTC
TRBV12-3/TRBV12-4	.	.	TRBJ1-1	CASNLPNGAFF	TGTGCCAGCAACCTCCCCAATGGAGCTTTCTTT
TRBV4-3	.	.	TRBJ2-7	CASSQETATYEQYF	TGCGCCAGCAGCCAAGAAACAGCCACCTACGAGCAGTACTTC
TRBV20-1	.	many	TRBJ2-5	CSVLVVETQYF	TGCAGTGTCTTAGTCGTGGAGACCCAGTACTTC
TRBV12-3/TRBV12-4	TRBD1	.	TRBJ2-5	CASSPGTDLQETQYF	TGTGCCAGCAGTCCCGGGACAGACCTACAAGAGACCCAGTACTTC